This T cell receptor beta chain emerged from a study of blood T cell repertoires in COVID-19. About the study: Samples came from the United States, Italy and Spain, spanning acute and convalescent COVID-19.

Original data processing: The assay estimated nucleated cells by amplifying reference gene primers. TCRdb's table, derived via immunoSEQ multiplex PCR, lists solely in-frame clones and lacks some. V, J and clone size derive from that table, while D and trimming were established from the DNA sequence. The sample has some 99,000 clones, over 70% seen once. The CDR3 has 14 amino acids. Germline assignment: CDR1 MNHEY and CDR2 SVGAGI. Trimming took 10 bases from V and 7 from J; bases not matched to a gene: 14. The chain couples TRBV6-5 to TRBJ1-2; 8 positions agree with TRBD1. The material sequenced was peripheral blood. The sequence came from a woman aged 50 to 65 with acute or convalescent COVID-19. The CDR3 sequence: CAISGEQGVGGYTF. CDR3 sequence (DNA): TGTGCCATCTCTGGCGAACAGGGGGTTGGTGGCTACACCTTC.